Included here is one T cell receptor beta chain sequence, with context. Antigen: not known. The data are from a study of shared clonotypes between healthy human individuals. TCRdb's table, derived via immunoSEQ multiplex PCR, lists solely in-frame clones and lacks some. The sample comprises hundreds of thousands of clones, approximately 95% of which are singletons, and about 0.11% rests with the top ten. Germline CDR1 MNHNS, CDR2 SASEGT. Trimming removed 0 bases from V and 2 bases from J, with 5 bases in between. The length of the CDR3 is 13 residues. Naive CD8 isolation took CD45RO-negative cells positively selected for CCR7 and excluded terminally differentiated effector memory CD45RA+ cells. Study-wide results and caveats: The study found about 5% of naive CD4 clonotypes shared across four donors. Large depth notwithstanding, sorted-subset sequencing proved incomplete by rarefaction.

The sequence was collected from a young woman in good health. Sequenced material: naive CD8+ T cells sorted from blood. This chain links TRBV6-1 with TRBJ2-7; D not certain. In nucleotides, the CDR3 is TGTGCCAGCAGTGAAGCGGTAACCTACGAGCAGTACTTC. Amino acid sequence: CASSEAVTYEQYF.